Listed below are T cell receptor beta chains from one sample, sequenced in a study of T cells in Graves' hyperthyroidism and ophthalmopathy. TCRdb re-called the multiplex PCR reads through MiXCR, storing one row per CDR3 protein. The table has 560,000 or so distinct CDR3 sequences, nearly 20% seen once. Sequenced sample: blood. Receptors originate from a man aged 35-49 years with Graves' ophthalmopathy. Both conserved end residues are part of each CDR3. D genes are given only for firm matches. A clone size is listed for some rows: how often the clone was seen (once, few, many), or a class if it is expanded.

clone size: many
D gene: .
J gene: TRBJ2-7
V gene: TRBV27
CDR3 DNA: TGTGCCAGCAGACGCATCGAAGGCAGTCCCTACGAGCAGTACTTC
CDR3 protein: CASRRIEGSPYEQYF

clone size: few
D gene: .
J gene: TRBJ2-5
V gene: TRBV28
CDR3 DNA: TGTGCCAGCAGTTTATTGGTCCACCAGTACTTC
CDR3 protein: CASSLLVHQYF

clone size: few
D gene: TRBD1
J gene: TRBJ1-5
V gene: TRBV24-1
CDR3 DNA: TGTTCCTGGGCCGCCGGGACAGGGGGCGTGAGCAATCAGCCCCAGCATTTT
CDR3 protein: CSWAAGTGGVSNQPQHF

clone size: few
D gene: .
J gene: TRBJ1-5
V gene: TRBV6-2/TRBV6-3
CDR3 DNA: TGTGCCAGCAGAATCCAGGGGAACCCCAATCAGCCCCAGCATTTT
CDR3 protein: CASRIQGNPNQPQHF

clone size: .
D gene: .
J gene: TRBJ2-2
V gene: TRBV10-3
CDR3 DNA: TGTGCCACCTGGCGGGGGAACACCGGGGAGCTGTTTTTT
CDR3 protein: CATWRGNTGELFF

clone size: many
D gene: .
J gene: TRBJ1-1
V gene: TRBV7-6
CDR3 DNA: TGTGCCAGCAGCTCCAGGTGGAAAGACACTGAAGCTTTCTTT
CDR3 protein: CASSSRWKDTEAFF

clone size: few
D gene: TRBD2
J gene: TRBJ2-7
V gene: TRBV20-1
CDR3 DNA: TGCAGTGCTAGAGAGGCTAGCGGAGCCTACGAGCAGTACTTC
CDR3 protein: CSAREASGAYEQYF

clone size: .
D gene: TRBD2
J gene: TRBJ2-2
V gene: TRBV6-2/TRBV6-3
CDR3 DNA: TGTGCCAGCACACAACCCGGGACTAGCTCATTCGGGGAGCTGTTTTTT
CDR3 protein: CASTQPGTSSFGELFF

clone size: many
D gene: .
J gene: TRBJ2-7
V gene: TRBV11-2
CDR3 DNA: TGTGCCAGCAGCTTAGAGGCGGGCGTCCACTCCTACGAGCAGTACTTC
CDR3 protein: CASSLEAGVHSYEQYF

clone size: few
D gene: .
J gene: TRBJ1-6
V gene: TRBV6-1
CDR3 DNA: TGTGCCAGCAGTCCGTTAGCTAGCTCCTATAATTCACCCCTCCACTTT
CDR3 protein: CASSPLASSYNSPLHF

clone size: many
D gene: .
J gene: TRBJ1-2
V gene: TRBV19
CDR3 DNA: TGTGCCAGTAGGATTGGACAGTACCCTAACTATGGCTACACCTTC
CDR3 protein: CASRIGQYPNYGYTF

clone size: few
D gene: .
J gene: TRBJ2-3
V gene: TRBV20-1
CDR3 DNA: TGCAGTGCCGAGGACGGACGGGTCACAGATACGCAGTATTTT
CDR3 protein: CSAEDGRVTDTQYF

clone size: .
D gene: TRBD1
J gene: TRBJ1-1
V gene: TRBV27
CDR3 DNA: TGTGCCAGCAGTCGCGACAGGGGGCATAGCACTGAAGCTTTCTTT
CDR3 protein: CASSRDRGHSTEAFF

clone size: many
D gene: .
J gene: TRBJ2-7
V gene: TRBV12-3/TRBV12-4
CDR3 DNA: TGTGCCAGCAGTTTGTTGGCCGGGGGCGAGCAGTACTTC
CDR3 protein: CASSLLAGGEQYF

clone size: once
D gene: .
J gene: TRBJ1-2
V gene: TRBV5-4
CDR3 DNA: TGTGCCAGCAGCTTTCGGGCCTACCCTAACTATGGCTACACCTTC
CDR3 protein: CASSFRAYPNYGYTF

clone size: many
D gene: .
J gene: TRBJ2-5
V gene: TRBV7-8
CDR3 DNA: TGTGCCAGCAGCTTAGGCGGGATGACAGTACAAGAGACCCAGTACTTC
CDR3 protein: CASSLGGMTVQETQYF

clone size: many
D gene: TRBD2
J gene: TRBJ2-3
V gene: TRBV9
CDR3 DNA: TGTGCCAGCAGCCCGCGGGGGGGGGGCGCAGATACGCAGTATTTT
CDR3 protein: CASSPRGGGADTQYF

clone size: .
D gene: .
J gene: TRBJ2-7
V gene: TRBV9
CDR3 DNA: TGTGCCAGCAGCGTAGGGGGTGGGAGAGGGTCCGAGCAGTACTTC
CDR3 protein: CASSVGGGRGSEQYF

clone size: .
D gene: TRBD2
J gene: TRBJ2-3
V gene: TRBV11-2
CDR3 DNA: TGCGCCAGCAGCCAGGAGACGCGACTAGCGGCTTTCCAGTATTTT
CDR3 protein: CASSQETRLAAFQYF

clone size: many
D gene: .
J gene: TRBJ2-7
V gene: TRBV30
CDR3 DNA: TGTGCCTGGAGCCGTGTGAACGAGCAGTACTTC
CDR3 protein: CAWSRVNEQYF

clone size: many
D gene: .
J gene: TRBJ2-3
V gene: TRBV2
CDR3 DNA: TGTGCCAGCAGGACATCTAACGAAGGGGGAGATACGCAGTATTTT
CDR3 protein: CASRTSNEGGDTQYF

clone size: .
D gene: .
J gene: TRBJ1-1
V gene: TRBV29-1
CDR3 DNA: TGCAGCGTGGGGAAGGGGTCCCTAGGGTCCACTGAAGCTTTCTTT
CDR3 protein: CSVGKGSLGSTEAFF

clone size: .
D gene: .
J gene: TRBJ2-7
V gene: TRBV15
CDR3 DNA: TGTGCCACCAGCAACATCCACGAGCAGTACTTC
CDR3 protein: CATSNIHEQYF

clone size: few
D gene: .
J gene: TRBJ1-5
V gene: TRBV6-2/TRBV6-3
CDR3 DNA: TGTGCCAGCAGTTACTCGAGGGCGTATAGCAATCAGCCCCAGCATTTT
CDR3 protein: CASSYSRAYSNQPQHF

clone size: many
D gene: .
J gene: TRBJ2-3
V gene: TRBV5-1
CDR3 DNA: TGCGCCAGCAGTGAAGGTGGCTCGACAGATACGCAGTATTTT
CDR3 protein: CASSEGGSTDTQYF

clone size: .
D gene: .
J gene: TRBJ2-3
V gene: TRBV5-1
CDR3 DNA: TGCGCCAGCAGCTTGGTTTCGGGCCTGAGCACAGATACGCAGTATTTT
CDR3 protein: CASSLVSGLSTDTQYF

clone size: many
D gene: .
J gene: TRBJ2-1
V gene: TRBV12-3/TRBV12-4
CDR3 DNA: TGTGCCAGCAGTTCATTAGACACACTCCTGTACACGGCGCAGTTCTTC
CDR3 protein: CASSSLDTLLYTAQFF

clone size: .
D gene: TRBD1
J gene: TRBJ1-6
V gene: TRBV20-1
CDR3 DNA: TGCAGTGCTTTCCTGGGGACAGGGAGGTCACCCCTCCACTTT
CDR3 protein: CSAFLGTGRSPLHF

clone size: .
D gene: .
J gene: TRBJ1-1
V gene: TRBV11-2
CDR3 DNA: TGTGCCAGCAGACCTAGGGGACACCAGAACACTGAAGCTTTCTTT
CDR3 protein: CASRPRGHQNTEAFF

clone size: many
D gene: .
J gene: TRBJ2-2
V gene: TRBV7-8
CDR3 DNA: TGTGCCAGCACCCCATCGGGTCAGATGAACACCGGGGAGCTGTTTTTT
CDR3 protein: CASTPSGQMNTGELFF

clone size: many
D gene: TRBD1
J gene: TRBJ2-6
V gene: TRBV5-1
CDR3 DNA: TGCGCCAGCAGCTCATTTGGGACAGGGGGTACCTACACTGGGGCCAACGTCCTGACTTTC
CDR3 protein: CASSSFGTGGTYTGANVLTF

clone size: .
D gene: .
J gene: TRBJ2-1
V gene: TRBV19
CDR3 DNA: TGTGCCAGTGTGGATGAGCAGTTCTTC
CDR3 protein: CASVDEQFF

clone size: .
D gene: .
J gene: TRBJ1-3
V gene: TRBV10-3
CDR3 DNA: TGTGCCATCACCCTGGGGGAGAATGGAAACACCATATATTTT
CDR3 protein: CAITLGENGNTIYF

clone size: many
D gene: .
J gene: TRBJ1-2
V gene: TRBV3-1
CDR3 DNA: TGTGCCAGCAGCCAAGAAGGGGCTTATCTCTATGGCTACACCTTC
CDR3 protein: CASSQEGAYLYGYTF

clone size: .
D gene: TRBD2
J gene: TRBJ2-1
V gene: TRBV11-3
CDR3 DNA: TGTGCCAGCAGCTTAGATAGCGGGACGCCAAACTGGCCAACGAAGCAGTTCTTC
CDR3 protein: CASSLDSGTPNWPTKQFF

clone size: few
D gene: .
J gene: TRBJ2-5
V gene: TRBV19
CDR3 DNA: TGTGCCAGTAGTATACGACTAGAGGAGACCCAGTACTTC
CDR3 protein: CASSIRLEETQYF

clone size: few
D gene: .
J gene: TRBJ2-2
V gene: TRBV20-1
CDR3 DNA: TGCAGTGCTAGTAGGGGACCACCCACACGGGAGCTGTTTTTT
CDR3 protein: CSASRGPPTRELFF

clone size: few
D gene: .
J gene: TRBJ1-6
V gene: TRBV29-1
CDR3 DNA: TGCAGCGTTGTAGTGGGAGGCGATAATTCACCCCTCCACTTT
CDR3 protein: CSVVVGGDNSPLHF

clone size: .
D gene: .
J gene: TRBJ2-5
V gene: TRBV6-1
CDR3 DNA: TGTGCCAGCACAGAACGCTTGGGCGGGTTGGAAGAGACCCAGTACTTC
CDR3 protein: CASTERLGGLEETQYF

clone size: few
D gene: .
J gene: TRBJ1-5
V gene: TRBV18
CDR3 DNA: TGTGCCAGCTCACCATTTTTTATCGGCAGGATCCGAAAGCCCCAGCATTTT
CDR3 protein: CASSPFFIGRIRKPQHF

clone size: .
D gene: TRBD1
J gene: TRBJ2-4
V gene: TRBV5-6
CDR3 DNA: TGTGCCAGCAGCTTGACAGGGGGCCTCGGCAAAAACATTCAGTACTTC
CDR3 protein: CASSLTGGLGKNIQYF

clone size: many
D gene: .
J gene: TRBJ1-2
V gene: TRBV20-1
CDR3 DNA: TGCAGTGCTAGAAGTGGGGACGGCTACACCTTC
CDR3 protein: CSARSGDGYTF

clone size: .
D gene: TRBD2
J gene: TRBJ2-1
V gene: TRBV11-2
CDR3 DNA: TGTGCCAGCAGCCCTTTCAGCGGGAGAAACAATGAGCAGTTCTTC
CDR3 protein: CASSPFSGRNNEQFF

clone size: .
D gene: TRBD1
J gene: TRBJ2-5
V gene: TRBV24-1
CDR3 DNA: TGTGCCACCAGTGACCCCGGGACAGGGGGGGGTCGTTATGTGGAGACCCAGTACTTC
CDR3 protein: CATSDPGTGGGRYVETQYF

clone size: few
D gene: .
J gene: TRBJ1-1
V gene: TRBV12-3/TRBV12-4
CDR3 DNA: TGTGCCAGCAGTTTAGGACGGAGGTCCACTGAAGCTTTCTTT
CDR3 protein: CASSLGRRSTEAFF

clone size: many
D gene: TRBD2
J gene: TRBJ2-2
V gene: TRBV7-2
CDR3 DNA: TGTGCCAGCAGCTATAGCGGGGTTGGCACCGGGGAGCTGTTTTTT
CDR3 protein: CASSYSGVGTGELFF

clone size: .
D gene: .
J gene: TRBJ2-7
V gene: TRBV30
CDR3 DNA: TGTGCCGTCCTATGGGGGCCCGCCTACGAGCAGTACTTC
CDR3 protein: CAVLWGPAYEQYF

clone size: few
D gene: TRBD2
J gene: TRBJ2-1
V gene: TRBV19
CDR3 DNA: TGTGCCAGTAGTATGCTAGCGGGATCGGGATACAATGAGCAGTTCTTC
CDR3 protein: CASSMLAGSGYNEQFF

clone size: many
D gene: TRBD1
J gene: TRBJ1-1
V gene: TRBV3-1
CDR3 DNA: TGTGCCAGCACCCAGGGGGGTGTGAACACTGAAGCTTTCTTT
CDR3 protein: CASTQGGVNTEAFF

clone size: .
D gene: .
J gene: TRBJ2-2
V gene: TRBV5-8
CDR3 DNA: TGTGCCAGCAGCTTGGCTGGGGCTAGCGTAAACACCGGGGAGCTGTTTTTT
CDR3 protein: CASSLAGASVNTGELFF

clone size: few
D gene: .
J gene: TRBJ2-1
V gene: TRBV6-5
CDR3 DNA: TGTGCCAGCAGTTCGGGAGTTGAGCAGTTCTTC
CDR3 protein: CASSSGVEQFF

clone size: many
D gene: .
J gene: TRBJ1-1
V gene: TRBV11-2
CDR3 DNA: TGTGCCAGCAGCTTAGATCAAGGTATAGGGAACACTGAAGCTTTCTTT
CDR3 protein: CASSLDQGIGNTEAFF